These 24 T cell receptor beta chains were sequenced from one sample in a study of tumor-infiltrating lymphocytes in primary liver carcinoma. Extraction also yielded germline DNA, while blood RNA was obtained from unsorted whole blood. The investigators made TCR beta cDNA from about 510 ng total RNA, using a constant-region primer. A slightly modified ARM-PCR protocol with three nested multiplex PCR rounds produced these TCR beta libraries. The study ran its first two PCR rounds for approximately 11 cycles each, using TRBV1-TRBV30 forward primers and a C-beta reverse primer. A single record per CDR3 protein comes from TCRdb applying MiXCR to the multiplex PCR reads. Among over 250,000 distinct CDR3 sequences listed, almost 60% were seen once. Sequenced sample: peripheral blood. The origin of the receptors is a woman aged 25 to 45 with primary liver carcinoma and hepatitis B virus infection.

The V and J genes are TRBV12-3 or TRBV12-4 and TRBJ2-7, with D unresolved. This CDR3 has 13 amino acids. Between the trimmed V and J ends, which lost 3 bases and 3 bases, there was a span of 9 bases. This chain's CDR3 is CASSLGSIYEQYF. The CDR3 coding sequence is TGTGCCAGCAGTTTGGGCAGTATCTACGAGCAGTACTTC.

The gene calls are TRBV12-3 or TRBV12-4 and TRBJ2-7, with 8 bases matching TRBD1. V was clipped by 6 bases and J by 3 bases; unmatched bases: 13. The CDR3 covers 16 residues. The chain's CDR3 is CASSRGTGAVRYEQYF. The CDR3 DNA sequence: TGTGCCAGCAGCCGCGGGACAGGAGCGGTCCGCTACGAGCAGTACTTC.

The sample holds many counts of this clonotype. The rearrangement joins TRBV11-2 to TRBJ2-1, with D maybe TRBD2 (6 bases). The germline CDR1 and CDR2 sequences are SGHAT and FQNNGV. The CDR3 has 16 amino acids. Deletions cut 5 bases from V and 10 bases from J, with 24 bases between. The CDR3 loop reads CASSDGLPGGGYEQFF. The CDR3 nucleotides are TGTGCCAGCAGCGATGGACTACCCGGAGGAGGCTACGAGCAGTTCTTC.

This clonotype was seen at least ten times. The chain has TRBV5-4 and TRBJ2-7, with 9 bases lining up with TRBD2. V lost 1 base and J lost 5; bases outside the gene matches: 7. The germline V gene encodes CDR1 SGHNT and CDR2 YYREEE (reference sequence). The CDR3 runs to 15 residues. CDR3: CASSLLAGGLDEQYF. The DNA for the CDR3 is TGTGCCAGCAGCTTGCTTGCGGGAGGGCTCGACGAGCAGTACTTC.

With regard to this clonotype: A much larger clone is a single base away; this may be a read error. The chain carries TRBV4-2 and TRBJ2-7, with a weak D call TRBD2 (6 bases). This CDR3 is 18 amino acids long. The germline V gene encodes CDR1 LGHNA and CDR2 YNFKEQ. With 4 bases removed from V and 3 bases from J, the gap between germline ends came to 25 bases. The CDR3, as DNA: TGTGCCAGCAGCCCGACCGGGTCCCATGGCGGGATTAACTACGAGCAGTACTTC. Translation gives CASSPTGSHGGINYEQYF.

V usage is TRBV11-2 and J usage is TRBJ2-5; perhaps TRBD1 as D (6 bases). The CDR3 extends over 13 amino acids. The V gene lost 5 bases and the J gene lost 14 bases, with 21 bases spanning the gap. The germline V gene encodes CDR1 SGHAT and CDR2 FQNNGV. The CDR3 region has the DNA TGTGCCAGCAGCCGGACAGTGGTACACGAGCATTACTTC. Translated: CASSRTVVHEHYF.

The V and J genes are TRBV12-3 or TRBV12-4 and TRBJ2-7; no reliable D call. The CDR3 is made up of 15 amino acids. The V end was cut by 6 bases, the J end by 5 bases, with 20 bases between. The chain's CDR3 is CASSPFGLASNEQYF. The CDR3 DNA reads as TGTGCCAGCAGCCCTTTCGGCCTTGCCAGCAACGAGCAGTACTTC.

This clonotype has just a few counts. Relative to the germline gene, one junction end is altered; a read error may explain this. This rearrangement joins TRBV4-2 to TRBJ2-5; 9 bases align to TRBD2. Germline V gene lookup returns CDR1 LGHNA and CDR2 YNFKEQ. The CDR3 sequence is 19 residues long. The CDR3 DNA reads as TGTACCAGCAGCCAGGCAGGGGGTAGCGGGAGCGAGGGGCTCAAGACCCAGTACTTC. This encodes CTSSQAGGSGSEGLKTQYF.

CDR3 sequence reads: CASSLSVSGGQYF. In DNA form, the CDR3 reads TGTGCCAGCAGCCTGTCCGTCTCGGGAGGGCAGTATTTT. The genes are TRBV11-2 and TRBJ2-3; TRBD2 matches at 7 bases. Germline V lookup: CDR1 SGHAT, CDR2 FQNNGV. The CDR3 runs to 13 residues. Trimming took 5 bases from V and 11 from J; bases not matched to a gene: 10.

As regards this clonotype: A much larger clone is a single base away; this may be a read error. The rearrangement links TRBV4-2 to TRBJ2-1; D is perhaps TRBD2 (6 bases). Germline V gene data show CDR1 as LGHNA and CDR2 as YNFKEQ. This CDR3 comprises 15 residues. CDR3 region: CASSPGGAVPNEQLF. In DNA, the CDR3 is TGTGCCAGCAGCCCAGGAGGGGCGGTTCCAAATGAGCAGTTGTTC.

This clonotype showed up many times. The rearrangement joins TRBV11-3 to TRBJ2-7, with 8 bases matching TRBD2. This CDR3 has 15 amino acids. From germline, CDR1 is SGHNT and CDR2 YENEEA. V lost 4 bases and J lost 4; bases outside the gene matches: 9. This chain's CDR3 is CASSSSSGSWYEQYF. The CDR3 DNA reads TGTGCCAGCAGCTCTTCCAGCGGGAGTTGGTACGAGCAGTACTTC.

Comments on this clonotype: A junction end diverges from the germline sequence, so it may reflect a read error. This chain uses TRBV12-3 or TRBV12-4 with TRBJ1-5; 8 bases agree with TRBD1. The J call may be wrong; the DNA end is better matched by TRBJ2-3. The CDR3 loop spans 15 amino acids. The CDR3 bases are TGTGTCAGCAGTTGGACAGGGAACAGCAATCAGCCCCAGTATTTT. This sequence encodes CVSSWTGNSNQPQYF.

Remarks on this clonotype: The final CDR3 position lacks the conserved phenylalanine or tryptophan, pointing to a likely read error. The J gene is TRBJ2-7, the V gene TRBV29-1, with a weak D call TRBD2 (5 bases). Germline V gene data show CDR1 as SQVTM and CDR2 as ANQGSEA. The V end was cut by 6 bases, the J end by 3 bases, with 12 bases between. This CDR3 region has 12 residues. CDR3 amino acids: CSVYSGGYEQYH. In nucleotides, the CDR3 is TGCAGCGTATACTCAGGAGGCTACGAGCAGTACCAC.

This chain uses TRBV11-2 with TRBJ1-3; D is unresolved. Trimming pared 8 bases from V and 2 bases from J, leaving 13 bases between. CDR1 and CDR2 from the germline V gene are SGHAT and FQNNGV. The CDR3 is 14 amino acids. The DNA for the CDR3 is TGTGCCAGCTGCCCCCCTGAGACTGGAAACACCATATATTTT. Translated: CASCPPETGNTIYF.

Points on this clonotype: A much larger clone lies a single base off, so this may be a read error. For the CDR3, the DNA is TGTGCCAGCAGTTTTGGGGACGGTGGGGCCAAGGTCCTGACTTTC. This gives the protein CASSFGDGGAKVLTF. The V and J genes are TRBV12-3 or TRBV12-4 and TRBJ2-6; D is possibly TRBD1 or TRBD2 (5 bases each). CDR3 length equals 15 residues.

This clonotype has only one observation. The rearrangement joins TRBV6-1 to TRBJ2-3; a possible D gene is TRBD1 (5 bases). V gave up 6 bases and J gave up 2 bases, with 9 bases separating them. The CDR3 contains 13 residues. Looked up from germline, CDR1 is MNHNS and CDR2 is SASEGT. The CDR3 region is CASRSGPTDTQYF. CDR3 in DNA: TGTGCCAGCAGATCAGGGCCCACAGATACGCAGTATTTT.

As DNA, the CDR3 is TGTGCCTGGCGTCGAAGCGGGAGGGCCAATGAGCAGTTCTTC. This gives the protein CAWRRSGRANEQFF. The rearrangement joins TRBV30 to TRBJ2-1, with TRBD2 identical over 10 bases. Germline CDR1 is GTSNPN and CDR2 is SVGIG (reference sequence). J was trimmed by 6 bases and V by 5 bases; bases with no gene match: 7. CDR3 size: 14 residues.

This clonotype was detected only once. At one of its ends the junction is not consistent with the germline gene, which may arise from a read error. The rearrangement joins TRBV11-2 to TRBJ2-7; D might be TRBD1 (6 bases). CDR1 and CDR2 from the germline V gene are SGHAT and FQNNGV. This CDR3 has 14 residues. This chain's CDR3 is CACSLSTNRAVQYF. DNA of the CDR3: TGTGCCTGCAGCTTATCGACTAACAGGGCGGTGCAGTACTTC.

The table lists this clonotype with a count of one. A clone one base away is much larger, so this may be a read error. The V call is TRBV29-1, the J call TRBJ2-3; TRBD2 might be the D (6 bases). CDR1 is SQVTM, CDR2 ANQGSEA, per germline. The CDR3 covers 13 residues. The CDR3 DNA sequence: TGCAGCGTTGGGCACACTAGCACAGATACGCTGTATTTT. Its protein is CSVGHTSTDTLYF.

The chain employs TRBV28 and TRBJ1-4; D is uncertain. Per the germline V gene, CDR1 is MDHEN and CDR2 is SYDVKM. Trimming removed 4 bases at V and 8 bases at J, with 8 bases between. This CDR3 comprises 12 residues. CDR3 DNA sequence: TGTGCCAGCAGTTCCCCCGCGGAAAAACTGTTTTTT. It encodes CASSSPAEKLFF. Looking up the rest from reference TRBV28 and TRBJ1-4 gives the full variable domain: DVKVTQSSRYLVKRTGEKVFLECVQDMDHENMFWYRQDPGLGLRLIYFSYDVKMKEKGDIPEGYSVSREKKERFSLILESASTNQTSMYLCASSSPAEKLFFGSGTQLSVL.

This clonotype was detected many times. The chain is built from TRBV29-1 and TRBJ2-7; 8 bases agree with TRBD1. This CDR3 has 14 amino acids. The junction had 8 bases not matched to a gene; V was cut back by 6 bases and J by 1 base. Germline V CDR1 and CDR2: SQVTM, ANQGSEA. The CDR3 region has the DNA TGCAGCGTCGCCGGCGGACAGGGTTCCTACGAGCAGTACTTC. It yields the protein CSVAGGQGSYEQYF.

J is TRBJ2-1 and V is TRBV7-9, with TRBD2 matching 8 bases. V gave up 5 bases and J gave up 0 bases; unmatched junction bases: 9. Germline V lookup: CDR1 SEHNR, CDR2 FQNEAQ (reference sequence). This CDR3 spans 17 amino acids. CDR3 residues: CASSPAGGPGSYNEQFF. CDR3 bases: TGTGCCAGCAGCCCGGCGGGGGGCCCGGGCTCCTACAATGAGCAGTTCTTC.

This chain connects TRBV5-4 to TRBJ2-7; 12 bases agree with TRBD2. V shed 4 bases, J shed 3 bases, and the junction held 8 bases outside the gene matches. CDR3 length: 16 amino acids. Germline CDR1 and CDR2: SGHNT and YYREEE (reference sequence). CDR3 in DNA: TGTGCCAGCAGCCGGGGTCTGACTAGCGGGGGCTACGAGCAGTACTTC. This encodes CASSRGLTSGGYEQYF. Combining the CDR3 with reference TRBV5-4 and TRBJ2-7 gives the whole variable domain ETGVTQSPTHLIKTRGQQVTLRCSSQSGHNTVSWYQQALGQGPQFIFQYYREEENGRGNFPPRFSGLQFPNYSSELNVNALELDDSALYLCASSRGLTSGGYEQYFGPGTRLTVT.

This clonotype was counted a few times. The chain combines TRBV6-5 with TRBJ2-2; the D is unclear. The V end lost 3 bases, the J end lost 9 bases, and 8 bases lay between the germline ends. Germline loops: CDR1 MNHEY, CDR2 SVGAGI. CDR3 length equals 12 residues. The CDR3 nucleotides are TGTGCCAGCAGTTATACGGGTCGGGAGCTGTTTTTT. As protein: CASSYTGRELFF.